Only a few counts were recorded for the clone carrying this T cell receptor (beta chain). What it binds is unknown. These data come from a study of cytomegalovirus exposure and HLA in healthy donors. Study-wide findings and caveats: Later analysis showed TCR association rates varying by HLA locus, highest for DRB1 and lowest for HLA-C.

In germline, CDR1 is SNHLY, CDR2 FYNNEI. J was trimmed by 8 bases and V by 6 bases; bases with no gene match: 13. This CDR3 has 15 amino acids. The PCR had 60 Vbeta and 13 Jbeta primers. Clones were sequenced by immunoSEQ multiplex PCR, and TCRdb holds only the in-frame ones, with some missing. This sample yields 150,000 to 200,000 clones, of which roughly four fifths are seen a single time; roughly 1.6% belongs to the top ten. Sequenced sample: PBMCs. The rearrangement links TRBV2 to TRBJ1-2, with 9 bases matching TRBD1. The TCR sequence derives from a man aged 35 to 55 in good health and CMV-seronegative. DNA for the CDR3: TGTGCCAGCAGAAATACCCTCGGGACAGGGAGAGGCTACACCTTC. Amino acid sequence: CASRNTLGTGRGYTF.